This T cell receptor beta chain was retrieved from a study of CD8 T cells in ankylosing spondylitis. Findings and limits, study-wide: A motif of 7 to 9 highly homologous TCR beta variants was seen as apparently characteristic of ankylosing spondylitis blood.

Researchers built TCR beta libraries using quantitative 5'-RACE with molecular barcodes. MiXCR, applied by TCRdb to the 5' RACE reads, yields one record per CDR3 protein. The table has some 840,000 distinct CDR3 sequences, over 9.5% seen once. Germline lookup yields CDR1 DFQATT and CDR2 SNEGSKA (reference sequence). CDR3 length: 13 amino acids. V gave up 4 bases and J gave up 12 bases; unmatched junction bases: 8. This clonotype has a handful of counts. The antigen remains undetermined. Sequenced sample: blood, either unsorted or a sorted T cell fraction (not recorded which). The chain couples TRBV20-1 to TRBJ1-6, with 8 bases matching TRBD1. The sequence came from a male donor with ankylosing spondylitis. This CDR3 is CSAMGQVGVPLHF. CDR3 coding DNA: TGCAGTGCTATGGGACAGGTCGGGGTACCCCTCCACTTT.